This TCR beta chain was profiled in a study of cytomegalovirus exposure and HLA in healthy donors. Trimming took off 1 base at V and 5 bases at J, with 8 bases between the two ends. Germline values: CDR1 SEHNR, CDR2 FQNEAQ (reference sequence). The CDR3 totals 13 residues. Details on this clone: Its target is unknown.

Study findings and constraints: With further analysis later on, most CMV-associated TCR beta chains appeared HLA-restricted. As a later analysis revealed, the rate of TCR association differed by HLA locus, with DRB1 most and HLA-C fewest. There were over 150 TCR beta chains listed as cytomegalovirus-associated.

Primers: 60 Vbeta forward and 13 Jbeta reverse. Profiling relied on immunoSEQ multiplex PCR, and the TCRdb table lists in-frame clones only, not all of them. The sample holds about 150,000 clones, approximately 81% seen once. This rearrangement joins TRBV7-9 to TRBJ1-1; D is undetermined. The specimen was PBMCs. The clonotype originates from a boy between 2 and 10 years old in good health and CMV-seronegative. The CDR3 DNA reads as TGTGCCAGCAGCTTAGAAGCGGGAACTGAAGCTTTCTTT. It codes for CASSLEAGTEAFF.